This T cell receptor beta chain stems from a study of blood T cell repertoires in COVID-19. The overall study: There were acute and convalescent COVID-19 samples, and they came from the United States, Italy and Spain. PBMCs, B-cell-depleted T cells, or T cells were the source of the cDNA or gDNA that made up the material.

CDR1 and CDR2 from the germline V gene are MNHNY and SVGAGI (reference sequence). V was clipped by 5 bases and J by 5 bases, with 19 bases between them. The CDR3 spans 16 residues. Patients at the Seattle site were enrolled during active infection and followed longitudinally. Study processing details: Nucleated cell counts were estimated from reference gene primer amplification. Clones were read by immunoSEQ multiplex PCR, and TCRdb kept only the in-frame ones, dropping some. V, J and clone size were drawn from that table, and D and trimming were deduced from the DNA. Counted here are some 160,000 clones, around 86% occurring once; the ten biggest clones make up roughly 2.5%.

This clonotype originated in a woman older than 75 with COVID-19, enrolled during active disease. Specimen: peripheral blood. The chain joins TRBV6-6 to TRBJ2-1; possible D gene TRBD2, 6 bases. This chain's CDR3 is CASSRNLPGLHNEQFF. DNA of the CDR3: TGTGCCAGCAGTCGAAATCTTCCGGGACTCCACAATGAGCAGTTCTTC.